These T cell receptor beta chains were read from a single sample in a study of metastatic and nonmetastatic thyroid tumors. TCRdb reassembled clones from the PCR reads with MiXCR. The profile shows about 20,000 clones, about a third of them singletons. Sequenced sample: tumor tissue. The receptors were gathered from a female donor with papillary thyroid cancer or a benign thyroid nodule (not recorded which). Some clones in this sample may be carry-over from other donors' samples. Both conserved end residues are part of each CDR3. D genes are given only for firm matches. Rows may omit the clone size; those that give it use once, few, many or a size class.

size	V	J	D	CDR3	DNA
NA	TRBV12-3/TRBV12-4	TRBJ2-7	NA	CASSFPSAIYEQYF	TGTGCCAGCAGTTTCCCTAGCGCGATTTACGAGCAGTACTTC
NA	TRBV27	TRBJ2-7	TRBD2	CASSPPTSGPNYEQYF	TGTGCCAGCAGCCCACCCACTAGCGGGCCAAACTACGAGCAGTACTTC
few	TRBV6-1	TRBJ2-7	NA	CASSDPAGPTYEQYF	TGTGCCAGCAGTGACCCAGCCGGGCCCACCTACGAGCAGTACTTC
NA	TRBV19	TRBJ1-1	NA	CASSQGGGTEAFF	TGTGCCAGTAGCCAGGGAGGAGGGACTGAAGCTTTCTTT
NA	TRBV20-1	TRBJ2-3	NA	CSAEGGGQTDTQYF	TGCAGTGCAGAAGGGGGGGGACAAACAGATACGCAGTATTTT
NA	TRBV5-4	TRBJ1-2	TRBD1	CASSGTGVGYGYTF	TGTGCCAGCAGCGGAACAGGGGTTGGCTATGGCTACACCTTC
NA	TRBV6-5	TRBJ2-1	NA	CASSYKGGEQFF	TGTGCCAGCAGTTACAAAGGTGGCGAGCAGTTCTTC
NA	TRBV4-2	TRBJ1-1	NA	CASSQDEQPNTEAFF	TGTGCCAGCAGCCAAGACGAGCAGCCTAACACTGAAGCTTTCTTT
NA	TRBV6-1	TRBJ2-1	TRBD2	CASSPPGGAYNEQFF	TGTGCCAGCAGTCCCCCGGGGGGGGCCTACAATGAGCAGTTCTTC
NA	TRBV11-2	TRBJ2-7	NA	CASSFSRAQHLEQYF	TGTGCCAGCAGCTTCTCCCGGGCACAACATCTAGAGCAGTACTTC
few	TRBV19	TRBJ2-2	TRBD1	CASSIGQGTGELFF	TGTGCCAGTAGTATCGGACAGGGAACGGGGGAGCTGTTTTTT
NA	TRBV6-2/TRBV6-3	TRBJ2-7	TRBD2	CASSYEIAGSYEQYF	TGTGCCAGCAGTTACGAGATAGCGGGAAGCTACGAGCAGTACTTC
few	TRBV19	TRBJ2-7	NA	CASNPLGERSYEQYF	TGTGCCAGTAACCCTTTGGGGGAGCGGTCCTACGAGCAGTACTTC
NA	TRBV20-1	TRBJ2-1	TRBD1	CSAKQLTGGRNEQFF	TGCAGTGCTAAACAATTGACAGGGGGAAGGAATGAGCAGTTCTTC
NA	TRBV29-1	TRBJ2-1	NA	CSVGSGGEESYNEQFF	TGCAGCGTTGGTAGCGGAGGGGAGGAGTCCTACAATGAGCAGTTCTTC
NA	TRBV28	TRBJ1-1	NA	CASRTPTNTEAFF	TGTGCCAGCCGGACACCTACAAACACTGAAGCTTTCTTT
NA	TRBV27	TRBJ1-2	TRBD1	CASSSRDRPFNYGYTF	TGTGCCAGCAGTTCCAGGGACAGACCATTTAACTATGGCTACACCTTC
few	TRBV6-2/TRBV6-3	TRBJ1-2	NA	CASSYSMGTNSGGGYTF	TGTGCCAGCAGTTACTCGATGGGCACGAATTCGGGGGGTGGCTACACCTTC
NA	TRBV5-1	TRBJ2-3	NA	CASHSTDTQYF	TGCGCCAGCCATAGCACAGATACGCAGTATTTT
once	TRBV3-1	TRBJ2-7	NA	CASSQDPTVYGAASAYEQYF	TGTGCCAGCAGCCAAGATCCCACCGTGTACGGGGCAGCCTCCGCCTACGAGCAGTACTTC
few	TRBV10-3	TRBJ1-2	NA	CAVSGPSGFSYGYTF	TGTGCCGTCTCTGGGCCTTCCGGTTTTTCCTATGGCTACACCTTC
NA	TRBV6-5	TRBJ1-2	TRBD1	CASSYGGQGGTYGYTF	TGTGCCAGCAGTTACGGGGGACAGGGGGGGACCTATGGCTACACCTTC
NA	TRBV25-1	TRBJ2-7	NA	CASRKGSASYEQYF	TGTGCCAGCAGAAAGGGGAGCGCCTCCTACGAGCAGTACTTC
NA	TRBV28	TRBJ2-7	NA	CASRRSPRDLSYEQYF	TGTGCCAGCAGGCGTAGCCCCCGGGACTTATCCTACGAGCAGTACTTC
NA	TRBV2	TRBJ2-1	NA	CASRPGLEGNEQFF	TGTGCCAGCAGGCCGGGACTGGAGGGCAATGAGCAGTTCTTC
many	TRBV12-3/TRBV12-4	TRBJ2-7	NA	CASSPSYGGDEQYF	TGTGCCAGCAGCCCCTCCTACGGTGGTGACGAGCAGTACTTC
NA	TRBV3-1	TRBJ1-2	NA	CASSQRQVGGYTF	TGTGCCAGCAGCCAGCGACAGGTTGGGGGCTACACCTTC
NA	TRBV28	TRBJ1-6	NA	CASSRSRSYNSPLHF	TGTGCCAGCAGTCGATCACGCTCCTATAATTCACCCCTCCACTTT
NA	TRBV11-2	TRBJ2-7	NA	CASSKRTVRIEQYF	TGTGCCAGCAGCAAGAGAACCGTTCGGATCGAGCAGTACTTC
NA	TRBV12-3/TRBV12-4	TRBJ2-2	NA	CASSYRGTGELFF	TGTGCCAGCAGTTACAGAGGGACCGGGGAGCTGTTTTTT
few	TRBV6-1	TRBJ2-2	TRBD1	CASSQARQGHRELFF	TGTGCCAGCAGCCAAGCAAGACAGGGCCACCGGGAGCTGTTTTTT
NA	TRBV19	TRBJ2-1	TRBD2	CASSGRLAGGYNEQFF	TGTGCCAGTAGTGGACGACTAGCGGGAGGCTACAATGAGCAGTTCTTC
few	TRBV12-3/TRBV12-4	TRBJ2-7	NA	CASSLKGGHEEQYF	TGTGCCAGCAGTTTAAAAGGTGGGCATGAGGAGCAGTACTTC
many	TRBV6-1	TRBJ1-2	NA	CASSPGNGYTF	TGTGCCAGCAGTCCAGGGAATGGCTACACCTTC
few	TRBV20-1	TRBJ2-1	NA	CSASRSGAKYNEQFF	TGCAGTGCTAGCCGTTCGGGAGCAAAGTACAATGAGCAGTTCTTC
few	TRBV6-5	TRBJ1-6	NA	CASSYSIVRPSPLHF	TGTGCCAGCAGTTACTCGATCGTCAGGCCTTCACCCCTCCACTTT